The 19 T cell receptor beta chains below all came from one sample that was sequenced in a study of cytomegalovirus exposure and HLA in healthy donors. Data came from immunoSEQ multiplex PCR; TCRdb stores just in-frame clones and leaves some out. The sample yields 300,000 to 450,000 clones, around 86% seen once. The sample comprised PBMCs. The receptors were gathered from a woman aged 18-29 years in good health and CMV-seronegative.

This sequence joins TRBV27 and TRBJ1-2; 8 bases are a match to TRBD1. V gave up 6 bases and J gave up 4 bases; unmatched junction bases: 4. This CDR3 is 13 amino acids long. The germline V gene encodes CDR1 MNHEY and CDR2 SMNVEV (reference sequence). The CDR3 sequence: CASRQTGAYGYTF. The DNA of the CDR3 is TGTGCCAGCAGACAGACAGGGGCCTATGGCTACACCTTC.

J is TRBJ2-7 and V is TRBV6-1; 11 bases align to TRBD2. The V gene end was trimmed by 4 bases and the J gene end by 5 bases; junction bases not matched to a gene: 7. The CDR3 runs 15 residues. Per germline, CDR1 MNHNS and CDR2 SASEGT. CDR3 region: CASSVRLAGSHEQYF. The CDR3 DNA follows: TGTGCCAGCAGTGTTAGACTAGCGGGATCCCACGAGCAGTACTTC.

There are a few counts of this clone. The chain is built from TRBV9 and TRBJ2-1, with D possibly TRBD2 on 5 matching bases. Trimming took off 0 bases at V and 2 bases at J, with 9 bases between the two ends. CDR3 length equals 15 residues. Looked up from germline, CDR1 is SGDLS and CDR2 is YYNGEE. For the CDR3, the DNA is TGTGCCAGCAGCGTAGTTAGCGCAGCCTACAATGAGCAGTTCTTC. It yields the protein CASSVVSAAYNEQFF.

V and J are TRBV2 and TRBJ2-1, with 9 bases that match TRBD2. V lost 7 bases and J lost 6; bases outside the gene matches: 7. The germline V gene has CDR1 SNHLY and CDR2 FYNNEI. There are 14 residues in the CDR3. This CDR3 is CASTGLAGFNEQFF. The CDR3 DNA reads as TGTGCCAGCACGGGCCTAGCGGGATTCAATGAGCAGTTCTTC.

V gene TRBV27 combines with J gene TRBJ1-4, with D perhaps TRBD1 (5 bases). V was pared by 1 base and J by 8 bases, with 17 bases between. This CDR3 has 16 residues. Per germline, CDR1 MNHEY and CDR2 SMNVEV (reference sequence). The CDR3 DNA sequence: TGTGCCAGCAGTTTATTACCCAGGGCCCCCAAGGAAAAACTGTTTTTT. This codes for CASSLLPRAPKEKLFF.

The rearrangement links TRBV27 to TRBJ1-1; D gene uncertain. CDR3 length: 15 amino acids. Trimming stripped 5 bases from V and 7 bases from J, with 20 bases between. Germline V CDR1 and CDR2: MNHEY, SMNVEV (reference sequence). CDR3 protein: CASSPRVYTSGEAFF. The CDR3 nucleotides are TGTGCCAGCAGTCCCCGGGTCTACACGTCTGGTGAAGCTTTCTTT.

This rearrangement joins TRBV15 to TRBJ2-7; D possibly corresponds to TRBD1 (7 bases). The CDR3 totals 14 residues. With 2 bases removed from V and 3 bases from J, the gap between germline ends came to 11 bases. Germline CDR1 is LNHNV and CDR2 is YYDKDF (reference sequence). DNA for the CDR3: TGTGCCACCAGCAGACAGGGGGGAGGCTACGAGCAGTACTTC. Translation gives CATSRQGGGYEQYF.

In its sample, this clone was seen once. The chain recombines TRBV6-5 with TRBJ1-1; D is unclear. Germline CDR1 and CDR2: MNHEY and SVGAGI. Trimming removed 2 bases from V and 1 base from J, with 5 bases in between. This CDR3 spans 13 amino acids. CDR3 residues: CASSYIGNTEAFF. Here the CDR3 DNA reads TGTGCCAGCAGTTACATCGGGAACACTGAAGCTTTCTTT.

V is TRBV20-1 and J is TRBJ2-5; TRBD1 matches 7 bases. CDR1 is DFQATT and CDR2 is SNEGSKA in the germline V gene (reference sequence). This CDR3 spans 11 amino acids. V lost 8 bases to trimming and J lost 3 bases; unmatched junction nucleotides: 3. The CDR3 nucleotides read TGCAGTTATACAGGGGAAGAGACCCAGTACTTC. It translates to CSYTGEETQYF.

This chain uses TRBV5-4 with TRBJ2-1; a possible D gene is TRBD2 (6 bases). The V and J ends lost 4 bases and 7 bases respectively, with 15 bases between them. Germline lookup yields CDR1 SGHNT and CDR2 YYREEE (reference sequence). This CDR3 comprises 14 residues. The CDR3 loop reads CASSPAGRGNEQFF. The CDR3 DNA sequence: TGTGCCAGCAGCCCCGCCGGCCGGGGGAATGAGCAGTTCTTC. Looking up the rest from reference TRBV5-4 and TRBJ2-1 gives the full variable domain: ETGVTQSPTHLIKTRGQQVTLRCSSQSGHNTVSWYQQALGQGPQFIFQYYREEENGRGNFPPRFSGLQFPNYSSELNVNALELDDSALYLCASSPAGRGNEQFFGPGTRLTVL.

The chain joins TRBV4-1 to TRBJ1-4, with no clear D. Between the trimmed V and J ends, which lost 2 bases and 0 bases, there was a span of 7 bases. The CDR3 runs to 15 residues. Germline V gene sequence: CDR1 MGHRA, CDR2 YSYEKL. In nucleotides, the CDR3 is TGCGCCAGCAGCCAAACACAGACAACTAATGAAAAACTGTTTTTT. Protein product: CASSQTQTTNEKLFF.

V gene TRBV7-6 combines with J gene TRBJ2-1, with TRBD2 matching 12 bases. CDR1 is SGHVS and CDR2 is FNYEAQ in the germline V gene. The CDR3 has 19 amino acids. V trimming: 1 base; J trimming: 2 bases; junction bases outside the gene matches: 9. The DNA of the CDR3 is TGTGCCAGCAGCTTAGTAGGGTCGACTAGCGGGAGTACCTACAATGAGCAGTTCTTC. As protein: CASSLVGSTSGSTYNEQFF.

This chain connects TRBV7-9 to TRBJ1-4, with no clear D. V shed 2 bases and J shed 14 bases, with 18 bases lying between them. The CDR3 consists of 14 residues. In germline, CDR1 is SEHNR, CDR2 FQNEAQ (reference sequence). Here the CDR3 reads CASSLFARTGKLFF. The CDR3 DNA is TGTGCCAGCAGCTTATTTGCCCGGACTGGAAAGCTGTTTTTT. Together with reference TRBV7-9 and TRBJ1-4, the CDR3 gives the full variable domain: DTGVSQNPRHKITKRGQNVTFRCDPISEHNRLYWYRQTLGQGPEFLTYFQNEAQLEKSRLLSDRFSAERPKGSFSTLEIQRTEQGDSAMYLCASSLFARTGKLFFGSGTQLSVL.

The chain couples TRBV6-6 to TRBJ1-4; 7 bases line up with TRBD1. V dropped 0 bases and J dropped 7; count of bases not matched to a gene: 8. The germline V gene encodes CDR1 MNHNY and CDR2 SVGAGI (reference sequence). The CDR3 consists of 16 residues. Written as DNA, the CDR3 is TGTGCCAGCAGTTACTCGAGGCGGCAGGGGGGTGAAAAACTGTTTTTT. It translates to CASSYSRRQGGEKLFF.

V usage is TRBV19 and J usage is TRBJ1-6, with a tentative D call TRBD1 (6 bases). The CDR3 spans 15 residues. Trimming removed 3 bases at V and 6 bases at J, with 12 bases between. Looked up from germline, CDR1 is LNHDA and CDR2 is SQIVND (reference sequence). The CDR3 DNA sequence: TGTGCCAGTAGTATTGTGGCAGGGGTTAATTCACCCCTCCACTTT. Amino acid sequence: CASSIVAGVNSPLHF.

This chain connects TRBV6-5 to TRBJ1-1, with a tentative D call TRBD1 (6 bases). This CDR3 is 14 amino acids long. V lost 4 bases and J 1 base, leaving 10 bases between the germline ends. Germline CDR1 reads MNHEY; CDR2 reads SVGAGI. The CDR3 here is CASSFDRTNTEAFF. The CDR3 nucleotides read TGTGCCAGCAGTTTTGACAGGACGAACACTGAAGCTTTCTTT.

This chain joins TRBV9 and TRBJ2-3; TRBD2 might be the D (6 bases). This CDR3 spans 13 amino acids. Germline V gene sequence: CDR1 SGDLS, CDR2 YYNGEE. V lost 4 bases and J 4 bases, leaving 10 bases between the germline ends. CDR3 residues: CASSSGGADTQYF. The CDR3, as DNA: TGTGCCAGCAGCTCAGGAGGGGCAGATACGCAGTATTTT.

In this sample, this clone turned up once. This sequence joins TRBV5-1 and TRBJ2-3; perhaps TRBD1 as D (6 bases). The V end lost 4 bases, the J end lost 2 bases, and 20 bases lay between the germline ends. The CDR3 length is 17 residues. Per the germline V gene, CDR1 is SGHRS and CDR2 is YFSETQ. The CDR3 region has the DNA TGCGCCAGCAGCCCTCCGGACAGACCTGGGGACACAGATACGCAGTATTTT. This encodes CASSPPDRPGDTDTQYF.

The chain joins TRBV11-2 to TRBJ1-5, with 8 bases matching TRBD1. Germline loops: CDR1 SGHAT, CDR2 FQNNGV. CDR3 size: 15 residues. Unmatched junction bases numbered 3, after V lost 3 bases and J lost 2 bases. The CDR3 nucleotides read TGTGCCAGCAGCTTGACAGGGGATGGCAATCAGCCCCAGCATTTT. Amino acid sequence: CASSLTGDGNQPQHF. Filled out from reference TRBV11-2 and TRBJ1-5, the complete variable domain reads EAGVAQSPRYKIIEKRQSVAFWCNPISGHATLYWYQQILGQGPKLLIQFQNNGVVDDSQLPKDRFSAERLKGVDSTLKIQPAKLEDSAVYLCASSLTGDGNQPQHFGDGTRLSIL.